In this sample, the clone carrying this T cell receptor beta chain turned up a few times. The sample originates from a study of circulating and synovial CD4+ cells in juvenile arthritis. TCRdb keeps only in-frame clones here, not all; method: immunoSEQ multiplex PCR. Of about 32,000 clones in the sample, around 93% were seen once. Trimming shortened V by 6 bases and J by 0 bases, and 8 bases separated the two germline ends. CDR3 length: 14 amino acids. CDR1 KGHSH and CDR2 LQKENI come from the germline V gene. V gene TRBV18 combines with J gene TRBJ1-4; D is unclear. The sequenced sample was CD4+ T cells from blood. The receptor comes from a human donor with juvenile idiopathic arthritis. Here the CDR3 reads CASSRVATNEKLFF. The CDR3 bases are TGTGCCAGCTCGCGAGTTGCAACTAATGAAAAACTGTTTTTT.